This entry lists 14 T cell receptor beta chains sequenced from one sample in a study of blood T cell repertoires in COVID-19. The repertoire was sequenced with immunoSEQ multiplex PCR; TCRdb's copy has only in-frame clones and lacks some. Seen here are 160,000 or so clones, 80% to 90% observed once, and the top ten hold roughly 8%. Sample: PBMCs or T cells enriched from blood (not recorded which). The receptors originated from a woman aged 50 to 60 who had recovered from COVID-19.

This clone was found a few times. The chain is built from TRBV6-1 and TRBJ2-1; TRBD2 agrees at 7 bases. In germline, CDR1 is MNHNS, CDR2 SASEGT. J was trimmed by 8 bases and V by 1 base; bases with no gene match: 8. CDR3 size: 15 residues. For the CDR3, the DNA is TGTGCCAGCAGTGAAGAAGAGGGGAGGGGCCATGAGCAGTTCTTC. It yields the protein CASSEEEGRGHEQFF.

This chain connects TRBV25-1 to TRBJ1-6; maybe TRBD1 (5 bases). The CDR3 is 15 residues long. CDR1 MGHDK and CDR2 SYGVNS come from the germline V gene. V was clipped by 5 bases and J by 5 bases, with 13 bases between them. In DNA, the CDR3 is TGTGCCAGCAGTCTTAGACAGTACGATAATTCACCCCTCCACTTT. This codes for CASSLRQYDNSPLHF.

This chain uses TRBV18 with TRBJ1-4; D is undetermined. CDR1 and CDR2 from the germline V gene are KGHSH and LQKENI. The CDR3 length is 13 residues. With 4 bases removed from V and 7 bases from J, the gap between germline ends came to 10 bases. The DNA of the CDR3 is TGTGCCAGCTCACAGATAGGAGGTGAAAAACTGTTTTTT. Its translation: CASSQIGGEKLFF.

The V gene is TRBV4-3, the J gene TRBJ2-7; D is perhaps TRBD2 (7 bases). The germline gives CDR1 LGHNA, CDR2 YSLEER. V lost 0 bases and J lost 2, with 14 bases in between. The CDR3 length is 16 residues. This CDR3 is CASSQDTGGFPYEQYF. The CDR3 DNA follows: TGCGCCAGCAGCCAAGATACGGGGGGCTTCCCCTACGAGCAGTACTTC.

The rearrangement uses TRBV15 and TRBJ2-3; D is ambiguous. Germline V lookup: CDR1 LNHNV, CDR2 YYDKDF (reference sequence). The length of the CDR3 is 12 residues. The germline V and J ends were trimmed by 1 base and 5 bases, with 4 bases remaining between them. CDR3: CATSRVGDTQYF. The CDR3 nucleotides read TGTGCCACCAGCAGAGTCGGAGATACGCAGTATTTT.

The chain combines TRBV7-9 with TRBJ2-2; the match to TRBD1 covers 9 bases. Per germline, CDR1 SEHNR and CDR2 FQNEAQ (reference sequence). V was pared by 5 bases and J by 3 bases, with 7 bases of the junction left unmatched. The CDR3 runs to 16 residues. The CDR3 loop is CASSHRDRDYTGELFF. Written as DNA, the CDR3 is TGTGCCAGCAGCCACCGGGACAGGGATTACACCGGGGAGCTGTTTTTT.

The chain is built from TRBV11-3 and TRBJ1-2, with D perhaps matching TRBD1 (6 bases). This CDR3 contains 16 residues. V lost 5 bases and J 2 bases, leaving 18 bases between the germline ends. Germline V CDR1 and CDR2: SGHNT, YENEEA. This CDR3 is CASSRRGVGGNYGYTF. The CDR3 DNA is TGTGCCAGCAGCCGGAGAGGGGTAGGGGGAAACTATGGCTACACCTTC.

The genes are TRBV2 and TRBJ2-7, with 9 bases identical to TRBD2. After removal of 6 bases from V and 2 bases from J, the junction contained 5 bases not matched to a gene. CDR1 is SNHLY, CDR2 FYNNEI, per germline. The CDR3 is 14 residues long. This chain's CDR3 is CASRMTSGAYEQYF. The CDR3, as DNA: TGTGCCAGCAGGATGACTAGCGGAGCCTACGAGCAGTACTTC.

The rearrangement links TRBV2 to TRBJ2-1; D is unresolved. Germline V gene sequence: CDR1 SNHLY, CDR2 FYNNEI. The CDR3 has 13 residues. V was cut by 9 bases and J by 0 bases, with 9 bases left in between. The CDR3 spells CASLWSSYNEQFF. CDR3 DNA: TGTGCCAGTTTGTGGAGCTCCTACAATGAGCAGTTCTTC.

This rearrangement joins TRBV18 to TRBJ2-5; 7 bases are a match to TRBD1. CDR3 length: 16 residues. Germline CDR1 KGHSH, CDR2 LQKENI. Trimming removed 1 base from V and 7 bases from J; junction bases left unmatched: 12. CDR3 protein: CASSPLSGTAAGTQYF. Written as DNA, the CDR3 is TGTGCCAGCTCACCACTTTCCGGGACAGCAGCCGGGACCCAGTACTTC.

The genes are TRBV24-1 and TRBJ2-2; 14 nucleotides agree with TRBD2. Germline CDR1 KGHDR, CDR2 SFDVKD. This CDR3 region has 17 residues. V gave up 2 bases and J gave up 6 bases; unmatched junction bases: 4. In DNA form, the CDR3 reads TGTGCCACCAGTGATTCCCTGGGACTAGCGGGAGCCGGGGAGCTGTTTTTT. Protein sequence: CATSDSLGLAGAGELFF.

The gene calls are TRBV10-3 and TRBJ2-2; a weak D match, TRBD2 (6 bases). The germline gives CDR1 ENHRY, CDR2 SYGVKD. The CDR3 extends over 13 amino acids. Trimming removed 6 bases from V and 2 bases from J, with 7 bases in between. The CDR3 DNA reads as TGTGCCATCAGCGGGACTAACACCGGGGAGCTGTTTTTT. Translated, it gives CAISGTNTGELFF.

V gene TRBV25-1 combines with J gene TRBJ1-2; 9 nucleotides line up with TRBD1. CDR3 length equals 11 residues. Trimming cost V 7 bases and J 13 bases; bases outside gene matches: 7. Germline CDR1 reads MGHDK; CDR2 reads SYGVNS. CDR3 DNA sequence: TGTGCCAGCACCAGCCGGACAGGGGTCACCTTC. Encoded protein: CASTSRTGVTF.

The rearrangement joins TRBV2 to TRBJ2-3; D is unresolved. V was trimmed by 0 bases and J by 3 bases, leaving 10 bases between them. The CDR3 loop spans 15 amino acids. CDR1 and CDR2 (germline): SNHLY, FYNNEI. The CDR3 region is CASSEASGVTDTQYF. CDR3 in DNA: TGTGCCAGCAGTGAAGCTTCCGGAGTAACAGATACGCAGTATTTT.